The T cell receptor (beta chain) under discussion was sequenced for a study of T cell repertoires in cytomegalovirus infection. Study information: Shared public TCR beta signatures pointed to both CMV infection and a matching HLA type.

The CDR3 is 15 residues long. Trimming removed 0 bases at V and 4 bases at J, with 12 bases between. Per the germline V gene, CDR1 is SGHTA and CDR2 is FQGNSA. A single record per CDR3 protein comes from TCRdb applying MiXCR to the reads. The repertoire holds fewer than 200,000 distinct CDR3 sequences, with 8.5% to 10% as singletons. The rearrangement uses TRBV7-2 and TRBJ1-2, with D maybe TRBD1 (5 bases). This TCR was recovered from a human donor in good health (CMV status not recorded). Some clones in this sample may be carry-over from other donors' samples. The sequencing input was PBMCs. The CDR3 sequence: CASSLAGGFGYGYTF. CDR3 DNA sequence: TGTGCCAGCAGCTTAGCGGGGGGTTTTGGCTATGGCTACACCTTC.